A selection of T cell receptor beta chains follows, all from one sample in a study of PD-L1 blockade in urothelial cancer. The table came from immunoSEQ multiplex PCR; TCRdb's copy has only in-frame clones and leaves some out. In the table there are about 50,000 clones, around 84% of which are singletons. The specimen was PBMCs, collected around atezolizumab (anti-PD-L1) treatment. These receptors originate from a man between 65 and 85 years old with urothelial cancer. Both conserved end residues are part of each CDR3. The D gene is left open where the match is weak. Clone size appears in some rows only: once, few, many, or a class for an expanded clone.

CASGGSTGGSYNEQFF	TGTGCTAGTGGTGGTTCGACAGGGGGCTCCTACAATGAGCAGTTCTTC	TRBV12-5	TRBJ2-1	.	TRBD1
CASRRGQGVTNTEAFF	TGTGCCAGCAGACGCGGACAGGGGGTTACGAACACTGAAGCTTTCTTT	TRBV27	TRBJ1-1	.	TRBD1
CASSPFGSNTGELFF	TGTGCCAGCAGCCCTTTCGGGTCGAACACCGGGGAGCTGTTTTTT	TRBV14	TRBJ2-2	.	.
CASTLAGAPSAFF	TGTGCCAGCACCCTCGCAGGGGCCCCTTCGGCTTTCTTT	TRBV6-6	TRBJ1-1	once	.
CASLLLGAGEGETQYF	TGTGCCAGCTTGCTTCTGGGGGCGGGAGAGGGAGAGACCCAGTACTTC	TRBV2	TRBJ2-5	.	.
CSARKGVEQYF	TGCAGTGCTCGAAAGGGGGTCGAGCAGTACTTC	TRBV20-1	TRBJ2-7	.	.
CASSFGTSGGRPYEQYF	TGTGCCAGCAGTTTCGGGACTAGCGGGGGGCGGCCCTACGAGCAGTACTTC	TRBV14	TRBJ2-7	.	TRBD2
CASSLVLYYGYTF	TGTGCCAGCAGCTTAGTCTTATACTATGGCTACACCTTC	TRBV7-9	TRBJ1-2	.	.
CASSQARGRGAEAFF	TGTGCCAGCAGCCAAGCGAGGGGGCGCGGCGCTGAAGCTTTCTTT	TRBV14	TRBJ1-1	.	TRBD1
CASSLQAGSRNEQYF	TGTGCCAGCAGCTTGCAGGCAGGGTCCAGGAACGAGCAGTACTTC	TRBV7-2	TRBJ2-7	few	.
CASSQDPVRGEGTGELFF	TGCGCCAGCAGCCAAGATCCGGTGCGGGGGGAGGGCACCGGGGAGCTGTTTTTT	TRBV4-3	TRBJ2-2	.	TRBD2
CASSMSPATNEKLFF	TGTGCCAGTAGTATGTCCCCGGCAACTAATGAAAAACTGTTTTTT	TRBV19	TRBJ1-4	.	.
CASRLNRAGNTDTQYF	TGTGCCAGCAGATTAAATAGGGCAGGGAACACAGATACGCAGTATTTT	TRBV7-2	TRBJ2-3	.	.
CASSFGSFDYEQYF	TGTGCCAGCAGCTTTGGGAGTTTCGACTACGAGCAGTACTTC	TRBV7-2	TRBJ2-7	.	.
CASSLSSRAPTYGYTF	TGTGCCAGCAGCTTAAGTTCCAGGGCCCCCACCTATGGCTACACCTTC	TRBV7-2	TRBJ1-2	few	.
CASSYEAVPPGNTIYF	TGTGCCAGCAGTTACGAGGCTGTCCCCCCTGGAAACACCATATATTTT	TRBV6-6	TRBJ1-3	.	.
CASSISQGTEAFF	TGTGCCAGTAGTATCTCACAGGGAACCGAAGCTTTCTTT	TRBV19	TRBJ1-1	.	.
CATSRDPTGGETQYF	TGTGCCACCAGCAGAGATCCCACGGGAGGAGAGACCCAGTACTTC	TRBV15	TRBJ2-5	.	TRBD2
CASSPEARSNEQFF	TGCGCCAGCAGCCCGGAGGCACGGAGCAATGAGCAGTTCTTC	TRBV5-1	TRBJ2-1	.	.
CASSFTSGNEKLFF	TGTGCCAGCAGCTTTACTTCGGGGAATGAAAAACTGTTTTTT	TRBV11-2	TRBJ1-4	.	.
CASSLAHTNSGNTIYF	TGTGCCAGCAGCTTGGCCCACACCAACTCTGGAAACACCATATATTTT	TRBV5-6	TRBJ1-3	.	.
CASSLAGGQETQYF	TGTGCCAGCAGCTTAGCGGGAGGTCAAGAGACCCAGTACTTC	TRBV7-2	TRBJ2-5	once	.
CASSSGQGSRPTKEQYF	TGTGCCAGCAGCTCGGGACAGGGGAGCCGACCTACTAAGGAGCAGTACTTC	TRBV11-2	TRBJ2-7	.	TRBD1
CASSLTSGSMNTEAFF	TGTGCCAGCAGCTTAACTTCCGGGAGCATGAACACTGAAGCTTTCTTT	TRBV7-9	TRBJ1-1	few	.
CASSPGGSGVETQYF	TGTGCCAGCAGCCCCGGGGGTAGCGGGGTGGAAACGCAGTATTTT	TRBV9	TRBJ2-3	.	TRBD2
CASSSGGRGTEAFF	TGCGCCAGCAGCTCGGGGGGGCGAGGCACTGAAGCTTTCTTT	TRBV5-1	TRBJ1-1	.	.
CASSPRPDRGRTRLFF	TGTGCCAGCAGCCCGCGCCCGGACAGGGGGCGGACGCGACTGTTTTTT	TRBV7-2	TRBJ1-4	.	TRBD1
CASSLDRGIDTQYF	TGTGCCAGCAGCTTAGACAGGGGGATAGATACGCAGTATTTT	TRBV5-5	TRBJ2-3	few	TRBD1
CASSNTGSKQVHEQFF	TGTGCCAGCAGTAATACCGGGTCCAAGCAAGTACATGAGCAGTTCTTC	TRBV9	TRBJ2-1	.	.
CASSFGQGVTYEQYF	TGTGCCAGCAGCTTTGGACAGGGGGTCACCTACGAGCAGTACTTC	TRBV11-3	TRBJ2-7	.	TRBD1
CASSRESNYGYTF	TGTGCCAGCAGCCGAGAATCTAACTATGGCTACACCTTC	TRBV7-9	TRBJ1-2	.	.
CASSTHPGVGNEQFF	TGTGCCAGCAGCACCCACCCCGGGGTGGGAAATGAGCAGTTCTTC	TRBV7-8	TRBJ2-1	few	.
CASSPGDSRGHNYGYTF	TGTGCCAGTAGTCCTGGGGACAGCCGTGGCCATAACTATGGCTACACCTTC	TRBV19	TRBJ1-2	.	TRBD1
CASSSGETQYF	TGTGCCAGCAGCTCGGGGGAGACCCAGTACTTC	TRBV7-3	TRBJ2-5	once	.
CASSPSGRDTEAFF	TGTGCCAGCAGCCCCTCAGGGAGGGACACTGAAGCTTTCTTT	TRBV5-5	TRBJ1-1	.	.
CAWSPRQGGKLFF	TGTGCCTGGAGCCCAAGACAGGGGGGAAAACTGTTTTTT	TRBV30	TRBJ1-4	.	TRBD1
CASNTAGTGSPLEQFF	TGTGCCAGTAACACAGCCGGGACAGGGAGCCCTTTGGAGCAGTTCTTC	TRBV19	TRBJ2-1	.	TRBD1
CASTTGTGGLPLHF	TGTGCCAGTACAACCGGGACAGGGGGCCTACCCCTCCACTTT	TRBV19	TRBJ1-6	.	TRBD1
CASRMTGSSYEQYF	TGTGCCAGCAGGATGACAGGTTCCTCCTACGAGCAGTACTTC	TRBV6-5	TRBJ2-7	once	.
CASSYRDISRGYTF	TGTGCCAGCAGCTACCGGGACATTAGTCGTGGCTACACCTTC	TRBV5-5	TRBJ1-2	.	.
CASSPQGSGNTIYF	TGTGCCAGCTCACCTCAGGGGAGTGGAAACACCATATATTTT	TRBV18	TRBJ1-3	.	.
CASTGEDGSPLHF	TGCGCCAGCACAGGGGAAGATGGTTCACCCCTCCACTTT	TRBV5-1	TRBJ1-6	few	.
CASSVGLAGTGELFF	TGTGCCAGCAGCGTAGGTCTAGCTGGGACCGGGGAGCTGTTTTTT	TRBV9	TRBJ2-2	.	.